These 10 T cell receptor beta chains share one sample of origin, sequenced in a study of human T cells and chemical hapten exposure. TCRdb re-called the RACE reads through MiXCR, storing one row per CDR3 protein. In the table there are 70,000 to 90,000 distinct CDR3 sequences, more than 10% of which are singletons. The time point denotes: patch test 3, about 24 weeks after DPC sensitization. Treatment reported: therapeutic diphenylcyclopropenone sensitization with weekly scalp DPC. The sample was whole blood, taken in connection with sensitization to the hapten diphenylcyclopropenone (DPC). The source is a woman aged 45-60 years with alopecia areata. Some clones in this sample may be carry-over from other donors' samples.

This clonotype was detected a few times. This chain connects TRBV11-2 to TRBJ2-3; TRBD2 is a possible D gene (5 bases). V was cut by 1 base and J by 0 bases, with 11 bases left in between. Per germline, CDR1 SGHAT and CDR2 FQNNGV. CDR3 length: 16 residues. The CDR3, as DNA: TGTGCCAGCAGCTTAGTATCCGGCGGGAGCACAGATACGCAGTATTTT. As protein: CASSLVSGGSTDTQYF.

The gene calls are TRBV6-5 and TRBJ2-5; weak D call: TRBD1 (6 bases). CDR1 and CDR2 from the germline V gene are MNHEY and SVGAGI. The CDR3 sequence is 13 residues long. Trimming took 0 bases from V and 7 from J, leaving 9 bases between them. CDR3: CASSYSVGGTQYF. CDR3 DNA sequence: TGTGCCAGCAGTTACTCTGTAGGGGGGACCCAGTACTTC.

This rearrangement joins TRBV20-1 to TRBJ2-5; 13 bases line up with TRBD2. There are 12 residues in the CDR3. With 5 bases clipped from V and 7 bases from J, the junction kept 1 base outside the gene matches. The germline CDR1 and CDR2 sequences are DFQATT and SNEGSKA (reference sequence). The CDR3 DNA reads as TGCAGTGCTCGGACTAGCGGGGGGACCCAGTACTTC. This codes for CSARTSGGTQYF.

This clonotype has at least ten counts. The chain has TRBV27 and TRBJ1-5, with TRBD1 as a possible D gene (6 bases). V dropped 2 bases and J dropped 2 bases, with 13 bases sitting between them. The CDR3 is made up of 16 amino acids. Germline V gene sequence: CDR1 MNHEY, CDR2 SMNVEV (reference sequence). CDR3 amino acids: CASSLGGRGGNQPQHF. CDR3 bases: TGTGCCAGCAGTTTAGGGGGGCGAGGTGGCAATCAGCCCCAGCATTTT.

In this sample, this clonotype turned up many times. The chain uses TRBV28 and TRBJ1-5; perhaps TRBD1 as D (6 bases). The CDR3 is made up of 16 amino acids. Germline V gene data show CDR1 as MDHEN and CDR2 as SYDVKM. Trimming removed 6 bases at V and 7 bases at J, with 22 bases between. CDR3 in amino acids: CASRFQTTGSGQPQHF. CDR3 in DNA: TGTGCCAGCAGATTTCAAACTACAGGGTCGGGCCAGCCCCAGCATTTT.

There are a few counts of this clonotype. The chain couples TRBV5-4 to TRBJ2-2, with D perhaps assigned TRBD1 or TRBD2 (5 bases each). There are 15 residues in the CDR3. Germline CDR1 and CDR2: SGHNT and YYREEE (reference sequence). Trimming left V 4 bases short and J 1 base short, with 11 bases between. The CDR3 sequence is CASSPGGGNTGELFF. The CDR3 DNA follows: TGTGCCAGCAGCCCTGGTGGGGGGAACACCGGGGAGCTGTTTTTT.

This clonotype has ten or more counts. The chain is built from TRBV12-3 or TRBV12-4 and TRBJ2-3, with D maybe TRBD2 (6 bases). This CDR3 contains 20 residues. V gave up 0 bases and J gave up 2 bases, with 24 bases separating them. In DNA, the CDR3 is TGTGCCAGCAGTTTAGCGCTTAGATTTGCTGAAGCGGGCTACACAGATACGCAGTATTTT. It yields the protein CASSLALRFAEAGYTDTQYF.

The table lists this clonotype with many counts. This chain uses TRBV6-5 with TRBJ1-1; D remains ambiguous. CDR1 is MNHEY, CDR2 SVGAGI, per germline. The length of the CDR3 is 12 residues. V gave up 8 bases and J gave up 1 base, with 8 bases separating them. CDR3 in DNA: TGTGCCAGCTTTTACAGGAACACTGAAGCTTTCTTT. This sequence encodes CASFYRNTEAFF.

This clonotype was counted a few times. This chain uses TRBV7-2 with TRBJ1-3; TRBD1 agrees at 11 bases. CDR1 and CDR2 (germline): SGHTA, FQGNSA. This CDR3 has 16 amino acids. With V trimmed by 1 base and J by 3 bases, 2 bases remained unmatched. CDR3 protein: CASSLGTGGGGNTIYF. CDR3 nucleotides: TGTGCCAGCAGCTTAGGGACAGGGGGCGGTGGAAACACCATATATTTT.

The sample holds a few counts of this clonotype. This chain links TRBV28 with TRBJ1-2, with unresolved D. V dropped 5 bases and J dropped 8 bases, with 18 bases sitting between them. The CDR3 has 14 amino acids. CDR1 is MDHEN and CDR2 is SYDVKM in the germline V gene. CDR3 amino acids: CASSIRTSLEGYTF. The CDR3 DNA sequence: TGTGCCAGCAGTATCCGGACGAGTCTGGAGGGCTACACCTTC.